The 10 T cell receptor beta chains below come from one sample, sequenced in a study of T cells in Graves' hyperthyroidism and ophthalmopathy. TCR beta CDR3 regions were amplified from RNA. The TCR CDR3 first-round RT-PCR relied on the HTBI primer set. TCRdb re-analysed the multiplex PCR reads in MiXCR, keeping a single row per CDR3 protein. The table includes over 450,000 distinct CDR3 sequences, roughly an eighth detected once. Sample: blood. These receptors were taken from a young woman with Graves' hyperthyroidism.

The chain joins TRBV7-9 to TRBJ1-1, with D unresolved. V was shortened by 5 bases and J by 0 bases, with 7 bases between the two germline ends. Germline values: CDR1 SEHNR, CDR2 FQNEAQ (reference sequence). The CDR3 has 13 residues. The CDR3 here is CASSMDLNTEAFF. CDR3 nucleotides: TGTGCCAGCAGCATGGACCTGAACACTGAAGCTTTCTTT.

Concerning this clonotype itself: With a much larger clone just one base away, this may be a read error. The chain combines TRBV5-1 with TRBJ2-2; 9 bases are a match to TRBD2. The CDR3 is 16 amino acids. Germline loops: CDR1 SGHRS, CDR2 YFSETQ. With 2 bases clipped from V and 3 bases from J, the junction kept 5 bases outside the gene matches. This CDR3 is CASSLGTSNDTGELFF. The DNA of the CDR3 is TGCGCCAGCAGCTTAGGGACTAGCAATGACACCGGGGAGCTGTTTTTT.

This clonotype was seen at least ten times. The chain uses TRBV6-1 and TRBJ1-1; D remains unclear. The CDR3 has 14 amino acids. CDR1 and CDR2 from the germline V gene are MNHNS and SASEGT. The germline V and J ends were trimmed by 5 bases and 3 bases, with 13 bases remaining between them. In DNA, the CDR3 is TGTGCCAGCAGTTACGGCGGCGGGGACACTGAAGCTTTCTTT. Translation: CASSYGGGDTEAFF.

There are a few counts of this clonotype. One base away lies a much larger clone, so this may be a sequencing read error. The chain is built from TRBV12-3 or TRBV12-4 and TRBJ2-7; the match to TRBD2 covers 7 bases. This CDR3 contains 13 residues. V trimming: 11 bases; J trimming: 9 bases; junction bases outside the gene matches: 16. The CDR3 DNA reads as TGTGCCTCCACATGGCGGGAGTTGGGGGTGCAGTACTTC. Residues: CASTWRELGVQYF.

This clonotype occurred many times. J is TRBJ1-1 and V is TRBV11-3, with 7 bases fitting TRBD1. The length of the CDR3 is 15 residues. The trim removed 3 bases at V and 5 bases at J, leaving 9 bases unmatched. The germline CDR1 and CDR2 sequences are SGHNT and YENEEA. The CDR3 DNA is TGTGCCAGCAGCTTCCACCTGACAGGGCGAACTGAAGCTTTCTTT. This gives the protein CASSFHLTGRTEAFF.

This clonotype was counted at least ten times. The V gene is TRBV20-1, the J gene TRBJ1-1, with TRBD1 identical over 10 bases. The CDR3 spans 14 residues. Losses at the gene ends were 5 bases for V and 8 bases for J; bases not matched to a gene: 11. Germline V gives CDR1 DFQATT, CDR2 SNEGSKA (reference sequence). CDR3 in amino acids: CSAVKWTGGTEAFF. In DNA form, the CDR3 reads TGCAGTGCTGTCAAGTGGACAGGGGGAACGGAAGCTTTCTTT.

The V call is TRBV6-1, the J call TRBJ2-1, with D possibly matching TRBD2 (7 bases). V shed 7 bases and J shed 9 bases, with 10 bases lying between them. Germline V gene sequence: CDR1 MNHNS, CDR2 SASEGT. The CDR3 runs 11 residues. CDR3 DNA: TGTGCCAGCACCCGGGGGGCTGAGCAGTTCTTC. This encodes CASTRGAEQFF.

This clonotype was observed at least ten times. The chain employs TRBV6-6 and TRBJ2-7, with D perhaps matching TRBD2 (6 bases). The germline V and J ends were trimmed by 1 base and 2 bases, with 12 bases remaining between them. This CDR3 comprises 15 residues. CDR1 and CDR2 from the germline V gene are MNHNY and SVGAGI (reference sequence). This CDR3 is CASSYYGRVTYEQYF. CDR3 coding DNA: TGTGCCAGCAGTTACTACGGGAGAGTCACCTACGAGCAGTACTTC.

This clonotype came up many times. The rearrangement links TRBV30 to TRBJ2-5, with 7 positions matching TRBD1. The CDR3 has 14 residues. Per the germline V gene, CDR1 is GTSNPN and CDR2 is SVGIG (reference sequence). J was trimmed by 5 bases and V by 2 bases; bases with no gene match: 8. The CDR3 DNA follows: TGTGCCTGGAGTTTGAGACAGGGTTATGAGACCCAGTACTTC. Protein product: CAWSLRQGYETQYF.

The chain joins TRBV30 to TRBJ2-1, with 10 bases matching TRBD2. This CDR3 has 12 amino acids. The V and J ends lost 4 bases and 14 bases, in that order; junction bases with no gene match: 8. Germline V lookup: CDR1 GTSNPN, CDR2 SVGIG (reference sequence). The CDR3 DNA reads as TGTGCCTGGAATATACTAGCGGGGTCAAAGTTCTTC. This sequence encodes CAWNILAGSKFF.